The sequence of this T cell receptor (beta chain) was determined in a study of Ad26.COV2.S vaccination and SARS-CoV-2 variants. The wider study: Sample donor was a member of the COV1001 Ad26.COV2.S trial arm. Administration of Ad26.COV2.S was intramuscular, either once or twice 56 days apart.

Sequencing used immunoSEQ multiplex PCR; TCRdb keeps in-frame clones, though not all of them. The data hold 300,000 to 400,000 clones, with around 86% observed a single time. The table lists this clone with a count of one. The antigen remains undetermined. Study outcomes and limitations: After vaccination, reports described spike-specific CD8+ and CD4+ T cell responses as showing substantial breadth.

Treatment indicated: about 20 received Ad26.COV2.S at low or high dose, single or two shots; several received placebo; per-sample allocation not given. Sampling occurred on day 63 after the first vaccine or placebo injection. The CDR3 spans 16 residues. Germline CDR1 SGHAT, CDR2 FQNNGV. V gave up 1 base and J gave up 2 bases, with 14 bases separating them. The chain combines TRBV11-2 with TRBJ1-1, with TRBD1 as a possible D gene (5 bases). The sample consisted of peripheral blood, taken in a trial of Ad26.COV2.S vaccine versus placebo. This sequence originates from a person between 18 and 59 years old who received the Ad26.COV2.S COVID-19 vaccine or a placebo. CDR3 coding DNA: TGTGCCAGCAGCTTAGTGGGGAGGGGCGGTAACACTGAAGCTTTCTTT. Its protein product is CASSLVGRGGNTEAFF. The entire variable domain, with the rest obtained from reference TRBV11-2 and TRBJ1-1, is as follows: EAGVAQSPRYKIIEKRQSVAFWCNPISGHATLYWYQQILGQGPKLLIQFQNNGVVDDSQLPKDRFSAERLKGVDSTLKIQPAKLEDSAVYLCASSLVGRGGNTEAFFGQGTRLTVV.